This T cell receptor (beta chain) derives from a study of blood T cell repertoires in COVID-19. On the study more broadly: T cells, B-cell-depleted T cells, or PBMCs supplied cDNA or gDNA.

Authors' data handling: Reference gene primers were amplified, and this amplification served to estimate nucleated cell counts. Measured with immunoSEQ multiplex PCR; TCRdb has only the in-frame clones, and not every one. V, J and clone size are taken as reported in that table, and D and trimming were inferred from the DNA itself. The top ten clones hold 8.6% of a sample with roughly 250,000 clones, under 90% of them seen once. This CDR3 has 14 amino acids. CDR1 is SQVTM, CDR2 ANQGSEA, per germline. Trimming left V 4 bases short and J 2 bases short, with 11 bases between. Sequencing used peripheral blood. The rearrangement joins TRBV29-1 to TRBJ2-2; D not certain. This sequence originates from a human donor in a cohort sampled during active COVID-19. The CDR3, as DNA: TGCAGCGTTGTATGGCAGGCTAACACCGGGGAGCTGTTTTTT. It is translated as CSVVWQANTGELFF.